These 7 T cell receptor beta chains were sequenced from one sample in a study of sequential checkpoint blockade in melanoma. Sequencing used immunoSEQ multiplex PCR; TCRdb keeps in-frame clones, though not all of them. The data hold around 41,000 clones, with 86% observed a single time. Specified treatment: randomized to nivolumab then ipilimumab (arm A) or the reverse (arm B). The sample in question was CD8+ T cells sorted from blood (inferred from file names), obtained from a patient given nivolumab and ipilimumab in sequence. The receptors shown here come from a human donor with melanoma.

The genes are TRBV27 and TRBJ2-1; TRBD2 matches at 8 bases. CDR3 length equals 16 residues. Trimming cost V 0 bases and J 0 bases; bases outside gene matches: 1. Germline V lookup: CDR1 MNHEY, CDR2 SMNVEV (reference sequence). This chain's CDR3 is CASSLSAGGSYNEQFF. CDR3 sequence (DNA): TGTGCCAGCAGTTTATCGGCGGGAGGCTCCTACAATGAGCAGTTCTTC.

This clone appeared a few times. The chain uses TRBV6-1 and TRBJ2-3; 7 bases match TRBD2. CDR1 and CDR2 from the germline V gene are MNHNS and SASEGT. The CDR3 contains 15 residues. The trim removed 0 bases at V and 4 bases at J, leaving 4 bases unmatched. The CDR3 spells CASSEAVGGADTQYF. The CDR3 DNA reads TGTGCCAGCAGTGAAGCAGTGGGGGGGGCAGATACGCAGTATTTT.

The V gene is TRBV27, the J gene TRBJ1-1, with D hard to call. CDR3 length equals 15 residues. Germline V gene data show CDR1 as MNHEY and CDR2 as SMNVEV (reference sequence). Trimming took off 5 bases at V and 2 bases at J, with 15 bases between the two ends. The CDR3 loop is CASSLTGVGNTEAFF. For the CDR3, the DNA is TGTGCCAGCAGTCTAACCGGGGTGGGAAACACTGAAGCTTTCTTT.

The chain recombines TRBV25-1 with TRBJ2-1, with TRBD1 matching over 9 bases. The CDR3 length is 15 residues. J was trimmed by 2 bases and V by 9 bases; bases with no gene match: 8. Germline CDR1 reads MGHDK; CDR2 reads SYGVNS. The CDR3 spells CASQAGQGAYNEQFF. CDR3 DNA sequence: TGTGCCAGTCAGGCGGGACAGGGCGCCTACAATGAGCAGTTCTTC. Supplemented by reference TRBV25-1 and TRBJ2-1, the full variable domain reads EADIYQTPRYLVIGTGKKITLECSQTMGHDKMYWYQQDPGMELHLIHYSYGVNSTEKGDLSSESTVSRIRTEHFPLTLESARPSHTSQYLCASQAGQGAYNEQFFGPGTRLTVL.

This clone has just a few counts. The rearrangement uses TRBV6-4 and TRBJ2-3; 14 bases are shared with TRBD2. CDR1 MRHNA and CDR2 SNTAGT come from the germline V gene. V gave up 0 bases and J gave up 3 bases; unmatched junction bases: 5. CDR3 length: 18 amino acids. The CDR3 bases are TGTGCCAGCAGTGACTCAGGGACTAGCGGGAGCGGTACAGATACGCAGTATTTT. Its translation: CASSDSGTSGSGTDTQYF.

The V call is TRBV7-8, the J call TRBJ2-7, with a weak D call TRBD1 (6 bases). Between the trimmed V and J ends, which lost 5 bases and 0 bases, there was a span of 11 bases. In germline, CDR1 is SGHVS, CDR2 FQNEAQ. The CDR3 consists of 14 residues. Written as DNA, the CDR3 is TGTGCCAGCAGCACTACAGGGTTCTCCTACGAGCAGTACGTC. This codes for CASSTTGFSYEQYV.

This clone has a single count. V is TRBV7-9 and J is TRBJ2-1; 8 bases fit TRBD2. The length of the CDR3 is 15 residues. V shed 2 bases and J 6 bases; nucleotides not matched to a gene: 6. The germline CDR1 and CDR2 sequences are SEHNR and FQNEAQ (reference sequence). Here the CDR3 DNA reads TGTGCCAGCAGCTTAACCCCTAGCGGGTCCAATGAGCAGTTCTTC. This sequence encodes CASSLTPSGSNEQFF.